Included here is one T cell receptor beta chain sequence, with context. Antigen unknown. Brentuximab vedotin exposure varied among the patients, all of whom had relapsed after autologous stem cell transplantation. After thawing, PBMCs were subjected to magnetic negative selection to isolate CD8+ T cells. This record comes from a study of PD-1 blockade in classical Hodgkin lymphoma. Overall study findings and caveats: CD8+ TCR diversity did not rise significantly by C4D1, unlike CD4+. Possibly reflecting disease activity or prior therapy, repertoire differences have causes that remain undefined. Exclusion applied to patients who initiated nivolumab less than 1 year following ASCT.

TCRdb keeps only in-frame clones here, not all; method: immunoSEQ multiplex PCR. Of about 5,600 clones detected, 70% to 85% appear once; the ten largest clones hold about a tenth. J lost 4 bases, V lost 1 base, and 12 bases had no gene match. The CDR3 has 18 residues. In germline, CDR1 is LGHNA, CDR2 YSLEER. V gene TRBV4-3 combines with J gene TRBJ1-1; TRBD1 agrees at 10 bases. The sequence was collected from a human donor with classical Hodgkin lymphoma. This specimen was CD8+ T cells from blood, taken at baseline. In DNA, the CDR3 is TGCGCCAGCAGCCAAGTCGGTTCGACAGGGGGCTCGAGCACTGAAGCTTTCTTT. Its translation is CASSQVGSTGGSSTEAFF.